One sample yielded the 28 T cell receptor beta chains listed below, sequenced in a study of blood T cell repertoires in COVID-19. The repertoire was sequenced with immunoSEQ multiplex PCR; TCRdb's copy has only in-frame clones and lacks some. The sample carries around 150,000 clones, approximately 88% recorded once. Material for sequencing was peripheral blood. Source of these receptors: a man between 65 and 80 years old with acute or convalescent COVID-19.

CDR3 sequence: CASSLVRCPYEQYF. The CDR3 DNA follows: TGTGCCAGCAGCTTGGTCAGGTGCCCCTACGAGCAGTACTTC. J is TRBJ2-7 and V is TRBV5-6; D is unresolved. The CDR3 is 14 residues long. V shed 0 bases and J shed 2 bases, with 9 bases lying between them. Germline V gene lookup returns CDR1 SGHDT and CDR2 YYEEEE.

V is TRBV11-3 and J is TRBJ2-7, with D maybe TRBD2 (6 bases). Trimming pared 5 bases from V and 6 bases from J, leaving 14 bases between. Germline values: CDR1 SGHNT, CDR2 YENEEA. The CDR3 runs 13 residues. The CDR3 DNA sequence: TGTGCCAGCAGCCGGGGACTTTCCGGCGAGCAGTACTTC. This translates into CASSRGLSGEQYF. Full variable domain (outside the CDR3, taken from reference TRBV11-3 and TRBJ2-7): EAGVVQSPRYKIIEKKQPVAFWCNPISGHNTLYWYLQNLGQGPELLIRYENEEAVDDSQLPKDRFSAERLKGVDSTLKIQPAELGDSAVYLCASSRGLSGEQYFGPGTRLTVT.

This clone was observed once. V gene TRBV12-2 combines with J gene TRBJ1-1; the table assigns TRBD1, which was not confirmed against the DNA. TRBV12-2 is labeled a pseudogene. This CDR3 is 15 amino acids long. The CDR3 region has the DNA TGTGCAAGTCGCTTGTGGACAGTGGGGAACACTGAAGCTTTCTTT. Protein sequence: CASRLWTVGNTEAFF.

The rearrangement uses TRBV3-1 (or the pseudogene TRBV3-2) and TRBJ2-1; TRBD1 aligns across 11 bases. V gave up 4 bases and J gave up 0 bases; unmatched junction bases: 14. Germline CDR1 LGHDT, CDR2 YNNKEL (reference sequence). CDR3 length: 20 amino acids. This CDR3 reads CASSRHPGQGDLRSYNEQFF. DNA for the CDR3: TGTGCCAGCAGCCGACATCCGGGACAGGGGGATCTCCGCTCCTACAATGAGCAGTTCTTC.

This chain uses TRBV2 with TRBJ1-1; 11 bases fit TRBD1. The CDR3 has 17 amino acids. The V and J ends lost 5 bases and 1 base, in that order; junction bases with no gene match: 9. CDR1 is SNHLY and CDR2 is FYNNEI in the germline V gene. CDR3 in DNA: TGTGCCAGCAGTCGGGACAGGGGGGGAATAACGAACACTGAAGCTTTCTTT. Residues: CASSRDRGGITNTEAFF.

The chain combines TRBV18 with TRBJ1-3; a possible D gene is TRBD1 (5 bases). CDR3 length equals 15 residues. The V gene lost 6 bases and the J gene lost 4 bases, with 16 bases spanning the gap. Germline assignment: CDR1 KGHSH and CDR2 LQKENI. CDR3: CASSDQSGPGNTIYF. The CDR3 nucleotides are TGTGCCAGCTCTGACCAGTCAGGGCCCGGAAACACCATATATTTT.

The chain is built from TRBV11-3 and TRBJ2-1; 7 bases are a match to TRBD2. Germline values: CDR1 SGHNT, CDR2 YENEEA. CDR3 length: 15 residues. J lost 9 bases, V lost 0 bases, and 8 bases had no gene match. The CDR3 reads CASSLDAGAGAEQFF. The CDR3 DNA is TGTGCCAGCAGCTTAGACGCTGGTGCGGGAGCTGAGCAGTTCTTC.

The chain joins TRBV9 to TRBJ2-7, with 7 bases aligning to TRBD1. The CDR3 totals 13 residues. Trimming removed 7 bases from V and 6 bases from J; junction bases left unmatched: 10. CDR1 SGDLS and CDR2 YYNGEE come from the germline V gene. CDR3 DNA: TGTGCCAGCGGGAGACAGGGACAATCCGAGCAGTACTTC. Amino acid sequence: CASGRQGQSEQYF.

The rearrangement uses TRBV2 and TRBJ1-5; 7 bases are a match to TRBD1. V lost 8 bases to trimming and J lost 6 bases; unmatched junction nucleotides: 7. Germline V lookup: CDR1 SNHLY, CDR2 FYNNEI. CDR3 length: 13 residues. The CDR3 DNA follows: TGTGCCAGCTACAGGGGTTGGGGTCAGCCCCAGCATTTT. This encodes CASYRGWGQPQHF.

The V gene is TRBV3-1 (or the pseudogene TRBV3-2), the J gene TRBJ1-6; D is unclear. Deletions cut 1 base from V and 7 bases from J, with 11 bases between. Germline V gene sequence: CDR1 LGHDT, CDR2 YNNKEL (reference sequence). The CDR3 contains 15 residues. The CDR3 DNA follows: TGTGCCAGCAGCCAAGGGCTTAGCGGGAATTCACCCCTCCACTTT. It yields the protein CASSQGLSGNSPLHF.

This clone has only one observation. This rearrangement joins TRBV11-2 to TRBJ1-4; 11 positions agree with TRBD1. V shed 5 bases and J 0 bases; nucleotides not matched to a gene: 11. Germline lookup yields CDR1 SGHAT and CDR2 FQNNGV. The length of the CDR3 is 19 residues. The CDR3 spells CASSENLPGQGATNEKLFF. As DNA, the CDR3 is TGTGCCAGCAGCGAAAACCTTCCGGGACAGGGGGCAACTAATGAAAAACTGTTTTTT.

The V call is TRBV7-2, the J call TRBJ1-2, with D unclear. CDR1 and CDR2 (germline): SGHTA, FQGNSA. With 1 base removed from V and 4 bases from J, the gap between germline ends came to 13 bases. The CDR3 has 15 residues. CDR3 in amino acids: CASSLGAASGYGYTF. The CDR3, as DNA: TGTGCCAGCAGCTTAGGGGCCGCGAGCGGCTATGGCTACACCTTC.

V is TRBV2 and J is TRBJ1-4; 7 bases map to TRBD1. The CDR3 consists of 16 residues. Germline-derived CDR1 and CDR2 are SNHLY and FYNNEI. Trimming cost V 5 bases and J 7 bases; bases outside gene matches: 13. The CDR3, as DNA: TGTGCCAGCAGTTCTGGAGGGTCAGGGGGGACTGAAAAACTGTTTTTT. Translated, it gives CASSSGGSGGTEKLFF.

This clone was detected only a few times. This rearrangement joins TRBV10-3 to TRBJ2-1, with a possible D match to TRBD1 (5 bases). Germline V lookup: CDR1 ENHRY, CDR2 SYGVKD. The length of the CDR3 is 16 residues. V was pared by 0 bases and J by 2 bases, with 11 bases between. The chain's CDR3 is CAISESMAGTYNEQFF. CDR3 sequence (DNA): TGTGCCATCAGTGAGTCGATGGCAGGGACCTACAATGAGCAGTTCTTC.

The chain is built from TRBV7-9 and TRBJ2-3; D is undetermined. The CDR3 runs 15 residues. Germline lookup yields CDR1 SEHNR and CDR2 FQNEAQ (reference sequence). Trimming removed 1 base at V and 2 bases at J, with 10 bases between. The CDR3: CASSLVVRSTDTQYF. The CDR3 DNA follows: TGTGCCAGCAGCTTAGTGGTCAGGTCCACAGATACGCAGTATTTT.

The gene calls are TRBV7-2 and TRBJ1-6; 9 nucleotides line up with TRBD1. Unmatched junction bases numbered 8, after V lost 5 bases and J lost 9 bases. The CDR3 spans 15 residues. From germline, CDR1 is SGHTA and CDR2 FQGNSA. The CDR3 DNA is TGTGCCAGCAGCCCCGGGACAGGGTTGGGTTCACCCCTCCACTTT. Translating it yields CASSPGTGLGSPLHF.

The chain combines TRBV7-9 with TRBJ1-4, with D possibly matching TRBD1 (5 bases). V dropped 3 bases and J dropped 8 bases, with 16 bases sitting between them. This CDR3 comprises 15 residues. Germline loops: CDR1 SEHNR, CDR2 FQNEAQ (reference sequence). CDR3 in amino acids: CASSFVRGGLEKLFF. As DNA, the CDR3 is TGTGCCAGCAGCTTCGTAAGGGGAGGGTTAGAAAAACTGTTTTTT.

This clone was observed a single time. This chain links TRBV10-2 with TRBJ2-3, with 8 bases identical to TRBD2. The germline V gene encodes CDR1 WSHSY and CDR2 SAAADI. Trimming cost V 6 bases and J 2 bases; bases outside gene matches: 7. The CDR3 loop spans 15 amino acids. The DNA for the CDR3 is TGCGCCAGCAGCGAAATAGCGGGATTCACAGATACGCAGTATTTT. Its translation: CASSEIAGFTDTQYF.

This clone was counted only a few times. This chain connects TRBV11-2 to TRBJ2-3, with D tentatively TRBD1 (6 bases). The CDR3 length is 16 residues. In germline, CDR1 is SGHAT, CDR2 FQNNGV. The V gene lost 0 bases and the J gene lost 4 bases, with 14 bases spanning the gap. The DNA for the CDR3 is TGTGCCAGCAGCTTAGACGTTGGGGGCGGAGCAGATACGCAGTATTTT. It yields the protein CASSLDVGGGADTQYF.

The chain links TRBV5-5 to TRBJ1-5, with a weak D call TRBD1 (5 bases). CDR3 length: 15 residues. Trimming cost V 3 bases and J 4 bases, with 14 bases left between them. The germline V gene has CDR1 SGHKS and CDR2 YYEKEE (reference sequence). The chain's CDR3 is CASSYMGGENQPQHF. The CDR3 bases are TGTGCCAGCAGCTACATGGGGGGGGAGAATCAGCCCCAGCATTTT.

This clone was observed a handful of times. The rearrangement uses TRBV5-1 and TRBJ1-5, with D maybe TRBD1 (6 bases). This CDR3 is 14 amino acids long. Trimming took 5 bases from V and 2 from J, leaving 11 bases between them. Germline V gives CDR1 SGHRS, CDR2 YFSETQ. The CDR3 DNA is TGCGCCAGCAGAGAGGGGGACGGCAATCAGCCCCAGCATTTT. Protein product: CASREGDGNQPQHF.

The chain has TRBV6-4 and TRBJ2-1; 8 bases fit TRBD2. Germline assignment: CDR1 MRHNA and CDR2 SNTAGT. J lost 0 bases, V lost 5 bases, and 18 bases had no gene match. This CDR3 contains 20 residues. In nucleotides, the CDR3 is TGTGCCAGCAGTCCGCTTTCCCCTGGAGTAGCGGGACTCTCCTACAATGAGCAGTTCTTC. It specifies CASSPLSPGVAGLSYNEQFF.

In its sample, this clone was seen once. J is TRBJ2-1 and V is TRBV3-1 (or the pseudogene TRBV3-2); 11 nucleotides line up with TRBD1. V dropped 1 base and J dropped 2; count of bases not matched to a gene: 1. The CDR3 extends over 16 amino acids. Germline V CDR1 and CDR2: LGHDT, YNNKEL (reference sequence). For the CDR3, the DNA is TGTGCCAGCAGCCAAGGGACAGGGGGCGCCTACAATGAGCAGTTCTTC. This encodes CASSQGTGGAYNEQFF.

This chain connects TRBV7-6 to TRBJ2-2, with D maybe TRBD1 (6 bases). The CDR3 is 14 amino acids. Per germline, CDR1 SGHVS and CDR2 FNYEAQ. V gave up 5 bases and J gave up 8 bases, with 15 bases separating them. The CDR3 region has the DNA TGTGCCAGCAGCAACGCAGGGGTCCGAGGGGAGCTGTTTTTT. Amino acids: CASSNAGVRGELFF.

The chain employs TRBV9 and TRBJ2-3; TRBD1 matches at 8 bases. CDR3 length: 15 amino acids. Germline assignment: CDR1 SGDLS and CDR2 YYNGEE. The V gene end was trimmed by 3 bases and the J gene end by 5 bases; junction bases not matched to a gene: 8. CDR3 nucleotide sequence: TGTGCCAGCAGCGCGCGGACAGGGTTTGGAGATACGCAGTATTTT. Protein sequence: CASSARTGFGDTQYF.

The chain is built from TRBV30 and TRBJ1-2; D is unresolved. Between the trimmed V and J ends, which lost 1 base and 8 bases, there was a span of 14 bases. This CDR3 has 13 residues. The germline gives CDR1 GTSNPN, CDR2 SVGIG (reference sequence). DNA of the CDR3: TGTGCCTGGAGTGGCGCGAGTAGCGGGGGCTACACCTTC. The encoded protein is CAWSGASSGGYTF.

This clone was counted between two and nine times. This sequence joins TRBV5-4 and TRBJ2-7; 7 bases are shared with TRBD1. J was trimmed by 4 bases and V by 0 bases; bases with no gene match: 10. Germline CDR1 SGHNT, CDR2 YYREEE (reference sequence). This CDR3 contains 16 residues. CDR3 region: CASSLGLGTAVYEQYF. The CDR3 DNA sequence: TGTGCCAGCAGCTTGGGCCTCGGGACAGCAGTGTACGAGCAGTACTTC.

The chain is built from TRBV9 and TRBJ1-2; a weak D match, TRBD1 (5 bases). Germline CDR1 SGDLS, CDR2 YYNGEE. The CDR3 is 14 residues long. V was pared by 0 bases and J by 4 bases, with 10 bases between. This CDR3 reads CASSVGPGRYGYTF. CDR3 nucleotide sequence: TGTGCCAGCAGCGTAGGTCCAGGGCGCTATGGCTACACCTTC.